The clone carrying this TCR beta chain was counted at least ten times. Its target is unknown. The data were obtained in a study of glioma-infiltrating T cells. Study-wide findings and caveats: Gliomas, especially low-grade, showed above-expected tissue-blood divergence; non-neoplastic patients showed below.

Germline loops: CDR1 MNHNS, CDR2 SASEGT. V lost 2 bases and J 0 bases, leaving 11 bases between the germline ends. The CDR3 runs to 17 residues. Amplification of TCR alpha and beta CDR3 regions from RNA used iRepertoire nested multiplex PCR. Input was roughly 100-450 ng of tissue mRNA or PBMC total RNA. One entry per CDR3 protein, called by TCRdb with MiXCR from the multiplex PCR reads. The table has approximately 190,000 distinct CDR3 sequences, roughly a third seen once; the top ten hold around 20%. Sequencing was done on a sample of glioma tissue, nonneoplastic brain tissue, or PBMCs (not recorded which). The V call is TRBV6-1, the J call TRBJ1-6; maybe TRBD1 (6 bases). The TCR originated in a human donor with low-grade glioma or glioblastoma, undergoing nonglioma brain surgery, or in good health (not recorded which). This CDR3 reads CASSEWGAGSYNSPLHF. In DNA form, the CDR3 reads TGTGCCAGCAGTGAATGGGGGGCGGGCTCCTATAATTCACCCCTCCACTTT.